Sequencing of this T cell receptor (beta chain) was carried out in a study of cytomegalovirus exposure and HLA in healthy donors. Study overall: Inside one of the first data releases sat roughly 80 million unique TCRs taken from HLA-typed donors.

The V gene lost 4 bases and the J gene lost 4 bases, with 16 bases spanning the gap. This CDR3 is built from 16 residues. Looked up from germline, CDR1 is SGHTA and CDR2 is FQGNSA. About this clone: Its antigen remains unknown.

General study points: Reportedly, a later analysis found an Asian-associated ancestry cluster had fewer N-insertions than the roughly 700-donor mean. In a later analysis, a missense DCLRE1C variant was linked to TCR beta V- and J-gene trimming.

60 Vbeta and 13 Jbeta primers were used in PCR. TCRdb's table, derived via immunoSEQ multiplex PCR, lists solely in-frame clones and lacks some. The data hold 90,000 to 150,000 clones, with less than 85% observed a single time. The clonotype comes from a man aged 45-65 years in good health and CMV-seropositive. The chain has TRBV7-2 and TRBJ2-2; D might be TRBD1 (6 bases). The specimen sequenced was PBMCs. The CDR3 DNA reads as TGTGCCAGCAGCTCCCTCGGACAGTCTCGCACCGGGGAGCTGTTTTTT. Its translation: CASSSLGQSRTGELFF.